This T cell receptor beta chain was observed in a study of PD-1 blockade in classical Hodgkin lymphoma. Only in-frame clones appear in the TCRdb table, and some are missing; sequencing was by immunoSEQ multiplex PCR. The sample has about 41,000 clones; about 74% are singletons. Every patient had relapsed following autologous stem cell transplantation, and cohorts differed in brentuximab vedotin exposure. Sequencing was performed on peripheral blood mononuclear cells (PBMCs), taken at baseline. The TCR sequence derives from a human donor with classical Hodgkin lymphoma.

The CDR3 bases are TGTGCCAGTAGTACCTGGGACCGAGCTAACTATGGCTACACCTTC. This gives the protein CASSTWDRANYGYTF. The chain recombines TRBV19 with TRBJ1-2; perhaps TRBD1 as D (5 bases). Between the trimmed V and J ends, which lost 4 bases and 0 bases, there was a span of 12 bases. CDR3 length equals 15 residues. Germline assignment: CDR1 LNHDA and CDR2 SQIVND (reference sequence).